The 27 T cell receptor beta chains reported below all come from one sample, sequenced in a study of shared clonotypes between healthy human individuals. TCRdb's table, derived via immunoSEQ multiplex PCR, lists solely in-frame clones and lacks some. The repertoire holds 450,000 to 500,000 clones, with about 85% as singletons. Sequencing was done on a sample of PBMCs. These receptors originate from a woman aged 35 to 49 in good health. Some clones in this sample may be carry-over from other donors' samples.

This clone has a handful of counts. A far larger clone is off by one base, so a read error is likely. This CDR3 is also generated by other DNA sequences in the sample. The chain has TRBV30 and TRBJ2-5; D is undetermined. This CDR3 contains 12 residues. CDR1 is GTSNPN and CDR2 is SVGIG in the germline V gene (reference sequence). V was clipped by 3 bases and J by 2 bases, with 7 bases between them. The CDR3 region is CAWRFPQETQYF. In DNA, the CDR3 is TGTGCCTGGAGGTTCCCACAAGAGACCCAGTACTTC. Based on the CDR3 plus reference TRBV30 and TRBJ2-5, the full variable domain is SQTIHQWPATLVQPVGSPLSLECTVEGTSNPNLYWYRQAAGRGLQLLFYSVGIGQISSEVPQNLSASRPQDRQFILSSKKLLLSDSGFYLCAWRFPQETQYFGPGTRLLVL.

The chain recombines TRBV19 with TRBJ1-5; 8 nucleotides agree with TRBD1. The CDR3 length is 16 residues. Germline loops: CDR1 LNHDA, CDR2 SQIVND (reference sequence). The V gene end was trimmed by 7 bases and the J gene end by 0 bases; junction bases not matched to a gene: 8. The chain's CDR3 is CASMGQAIYSNQPQHF. As DNA, the CDR3 is TGTGCCAGTATGGGACAGGCCATTTATAGCAATCAGCCCCAGCATTTT.

This clone was found once. A far larger clone is a single base away, which makes a read error likely. Other DNA sequences in this sample translate to the same CDR3. The gene calls are TRBV9 and TRBJ1-4; 9 nucleotides line up with TRBD1. This CDR3 has 17 amino acids. The J segment lost 0 bases and the V segment lost 6 bases, leaving 9 bases of the junction unmatched. The germline V gene has CDR1 SGDLS and CDR2 YYNGEE. The CDR3 DNA is TGTGCCAGCAAAGTGGGGACAGGGCATTCAACTAATGAAAAACTGTTTTTT. Translating gives CASKVGTGHSTNEKLFF.

This rearrangement joins TRBV11-3 to TRBJ2-1, with TRBD2 identical over 9 bases. V trimming: 5 bases; J trimming: 2 bases; junction bases outside the gene matches: 4. Per germline, CDR1 SGHNT and CDR2 YENEEA. The CDR3 is 15 residues long. The CDR3 is CASSVGLATYNEQFF. Here the CDR3 DNA reads TGTGCCAGCAGCGTGGGACTAGCAACCTACAATGAGCAGTTCTTC.

The genes are TRBV9 and TRBJ2-2; 7 bases line up with TRBD1. V dropped 4 bases and J dropped 1; count of bases not matched to a gene: 7. CDR3 length: 16 amino acids. CDR1 and CDR2 (germline): SGDLS, YYNGEE. The CDR3 loop is CASSPRTGRNTGELFF. The DNA for the CDR3 is TGTGCCAGCAGCCCGAGGACAGGCCGGAACACCGGGGAGCTGTTTTTT.

To note about this clone: A far larger clone is off by one base, so a read error is likely. The chain combines TRBV5-1 with TRBJ1-2; no definite D call. The CDR3 has 13 residues. Germline CDR1 reads SGHRS; CDR2 reads YFSETQ. V lost 0 bases and J lost 4, with 7 bases in between. In DNA form, the CDR3 reads TGCGCCAGCAGCTTGGCGGACTGCTATGGCTACACCTTC. This translates into CASSLADCYGYTF.

The genes are TRBV4-2 and TRBJ1-4; no clear D gene. Trimming pared 5 bases from V and 8 bases from J, leaving 24 bases between. Germline assignment: CDR1 LGHNA and CDR2 YNFKEQ. The CDR3 is 17 amino acids. The CDR3 DNA reads TGTGCCAGCAGCTTCCCTCTGCGGGGAGGGTTTGAGGAAAAACTGTTTTTT. Translation gives CASSFPLRGGFEEKLFF.

The chain joins TRBV5-6 to TRBJ2-2; D is possibly TRBD1 (5 bases). Trimming stripped 4 bases from V and 1 base from J, with 8 bases between. CDR1 and CDR2 (germline): SGHDT, YYEEEE. The CDR3 loop spans 14 amino acids. In DNA form, the CDR3 reads TGTGCCAGCAGCCGTGGACAGAACACCGGGGAGCTGTTTTTT. Protein product: CASSRGQNTGELFF.

A note on this clone: Since a far larger clone is one base different, this is likely a read error. The rearrangement joins TRBV6-5 to TRBJ1-1, with D possibly being TRBD1 (6 bases). Deletions cut 6 bases from V and 0 bases from J, with 11 bases between. The CDR3 is 14 residues long. Looked up from germline, CDR1 is MNHEY and CDR2 is SVGAGI. The CDR3 is CASRPGTMNTEAFF. The CDR3 DNA follows: TGTGCCAGCAGGCCCGGGACAATGAACACTGAAGCTTTCTTT.

In its sample, this clone was seen a few times. V and J are TRBV19 and TRBJ1-5; possibly TRBD1 for D (5 bases). V was clipped by 2 bases and J by 11 bases, with 19 bases between them. Germline-derived CDR1 and CDR2 are LNHDA and SQIVND (reference sequence). The CDR3 runs to 15 residues. The CDR3 is CASSILGRDLGAQHF. The CDR3 nucleotides are TGTGCCAGTAGTATATTAGGGCGGGACCTCGGGGCCCAGCATTTT.

This clone was observed a handful of times. This likely reflects a read error, since a far larger clone is one base away. This chain connects TRBV11-2 to TRBJ2-7; no clear D. Germline V gene sequence: CDR1 SGHAT, CDR2 FQNNGV. This CDR3 has 15 residues. DNA for the CDR3: TGTGCCGGCAGCTTAGATTATTCTATCTCCTACGAGCAGTACTTC. Amino acid sequence: CAGSLDYSISYEQYF.

Remarks on this clone: A far larger clone is only one base removed, so a read error is likely. A read error is likely, as this CDR3 ends without the conserved phenylalanine or tryptophan. The chain carries TRBV28 and TRBJ1-5; D is uncertain. Trimming took 3 bases from V and 4 from J, leaving 7 bases between them. CDR3 length equals 13 residues. Germline loops: CDR1 MDHEN, CDR2 SYDVKM. This chain's CDR3 is CASSFQGNQPQHV. CDR3 in DNA: TGTGCCAGCAGTTTCCAAGGAAATCAGCCCCAGCATGTT.

The chain joins TRBV5-1 to TRBJ2-2; TRBD2 might be the D (6 bases). This CDR3 region has 17 residues. V lost 1 base, J lost 0 bases, and 13 bases lay in between. Germline V gene lookup returns CDR1 SGHRS and CDR2 YFSETQ. Here the CDR3 reads CASSLLPGAPNTGELFF. In DNA form, the CDR3 reads TGCGCCAGCAGCTTGCTTCCGGGAGCGCCGAACACCGGGGAGCTGTTTTTT.

The genes are TRBV4-3 and TRBJ2-1; D gene unclear. CDR3 length: 16 residues. Trimming cost V 3 bases and J 4 bases, with 16 bases left between them. CDR1 and CDR2 from the germline V gene are LGHNA and YSLEER. The CDR3 DNA follows: TGCGCCAGCAGCCAGGGCCTAGTTCCCCCGTACAATGAGCAGTTCTTC. It is translated as CASSQGLVPPYNEQFF.

The chain employs TRBV7-2 and TRBJ2-3, with a tentative D call TRBD2 (6 bases). V shed 5 bases and J shed 4 bases, with 19 bases lying between them. The CDR3 loop spans 16 amino acids. CDR1 is SGHTA, CDR2 FQGNSA, per germline. The CDR3: CASSIISGPGADTQYF. The CDR3 DNA reads as TGTGCCAGCAGCATCATTAGCGGACCCGGTGCAGATACGCAGTATTTT.

The chain links TRBV6-1 to TRBJ2-7; a weak D match, TRBD2 (7 bases). This CDR3 contains 14 residues. Germline V CDR1 and CDR2: MNHNS, SASEGT. Trimming stripped 4 bases from V and 3 bases from J, with 13 bases between. The CDR3 sequence: CASSAGGALYEQYF. For the CDR3, the DNA is TGTGCCAGCAGTGCTGGGGGGGCCCTCTACGAGCAGTACTTC.

The CDR3 DNA follows: TGTGCCAGCAAGACGGTTGGGGCAACCCAAGAGACCCAGTACTTC. It is translated as CASKTVGATQETQYF. This sequence joins TRBV6-4 and TRBJ2-5, with D tentatively TRBD1 (5 bases). V gave up 7 bases and J gave up 1 base, with 16 bases separating them. Germline CDR1 reads MRHNA; CDR2 reads SNTAGT. CDR3 length: 15 residues.

This clone showed up just once. Other nucleotide sequences from this sample produce the same CDR3. V is TRBV5-4 and J is TRBJ2-7; D uncertain. This CDR3 region has 13 residues. Trimming left V 0 bases short and J 1 base short, with 5 bases between. The germline CDR1 and CDR2 sequences are SGHNT and YYREEE (reference sequence). CDR3 in amino acids: CASSLDGSYEQYF. In DNA, the CDR3 is TGTGCCAGCAGCTTGGACGGGTCCTACGAGCAGTACTTC.

The chain joins TRBV15 to TRBJ2-1; TRBD1 or TRBD2 may be the D gene (5 bases each). The CDR3 is made up of 16 amino acids. CDR1 is LNHNV and CDR2 is YYDKDF in the germline V gene (reference sequence). Trimming cost V 0 bases and J 5 bases, with 14 bases left between them. The CDR3 nucleotides read TGTGCCACCAGCAGAGATGGGGGAGACTCACACAATGAGCAGTTCTTC. As protein: CATSRDGGDSHNEQFF. The full variable domain, its missing parts supplied by reference TRBV15 and TRBJ2-1, is DAMVIQNPRYQVTQFGKPVTLSCSQTLNHNVMYWYQQKSSQAPKLLFHYYDKDFNNEADTPDNFQSRRPNTSFCFLDIRSPGLGDTAMYLCATSRDGGDSHNEQFFGPGTRLTVL.

The chain carries TRBV6-1 and TRBJ1-2; a weak D match, TRBD1 (5 bases). Germline CDR1 reads MNHNS; CDR2 reads SASEGT. The CDR3 extends over 14 amino acids. The ends were cut back, 3 bases at V and 1 base at J, with 9 bases in the middle. CDR3 sequence: CASSDGHLNYGYTF. The CDR3 region has the DNA TGTGCCAGCAGTGACGGACATCTTAACTATGGCTACACCTTC.

The count of this clone is one. The gene calls are TRBV2 and TRBJ1-1, with a weak D call TRBD1 (5 bases). Per the germline V gene, CDR1 is SNHLY and CDR2 is FYNNEI. V dropped 3 bases and J dropped 9 bases, with 14 bases sitting between them. There are 13 residues in the CDR3. The CDR3 protein is CASSDIRGAKAFF. The CDR3 coding sequence is TGTGCCAGCAGTGATATTCGGGGCGCTAAAGCTTTCTTT.

The chain employs TRBV18 and TRBJ2-5; D possibly matches TRBD1 or TRBD2 (5 bases each). V was trimmed by 0 bases and J by 4 bases, leaving 15 bases between them. Germline V lookup: CDR1 KGHSH, CDR2 LQKENI. The CDR3 is made up of 16 amino acids. DNA for the CDR3: TGTGCCAGCTCACCACCCTGGGACCCGCAAGGAGAGACCCAGTACTTC. It yields the protein CASSPPWDPQGETQYF.

The CDR3 sequence is CASSLDALAGGEQFF. CDR3 coding DNA: TGTGCCAGCAGCTTAGATGCGCTAGCGGGAGGGGAGCAGTTCTTC. The genes are TRBV11-3 and TRBJ2-1; TRBD2 aligns across 12 bases. The CDR3 contains 15 residues. The trim removed 0 bases at V and 10 bases at J, leaving 4 bases unmatched. Germline CDR1 is SGHNT and CDR2 is YENEEA.

There are a few counts of this clone. This chain links TRBV18 with TRBJ1-1; D not resolved. The CDR3 is 16 amino acids. Germline V lookup: CDR1 KGHSH, CDR2 LQKENI. V lost 1 base and J 3 bases, leaving 15 bases between the germline ends. CDR3 DNA: TGTGCCAGCTCACCACGCCGACCAGACACCTACACTGAAGCTTTCTTT. It encodes CASSPRRPDTYTEAFF.

The chain is built from TRBV7-9 and TRBJ1-1, with D hard to call. Trimming removed 2 bases from V and 5 bases from J, with 6 bases in between. Germline assignment: CDR1 SEHNR and CDR2 FQNEAQ (reference sequence). The CDR3 loop spans 12 amino acids. The CDR3 DNA reads as TGTGCCAGCAGCTTAATTGGGACTGAAGCTTTCTTT. Protein sequence: CASSLIGTEAFF.

Comments on this clone: Given a much more abundant clone one base away, this may be a read error. Other DNA sequences in this sample translate to the same CDR3. The chain couples TRBV28 to TRBJ2-7, with D tentatively TRBD1 (5 bases). CDR1 MDHEN and CDR2 SYDVKM come from the germline V gene. CDR3 length: 15 residues. CDR3 sequence: CASSLGAAPAYEQYF. For the CDR3, the DNA is TGTGCCAGCAGTTTAGGGGCAGCCCCAGCCTACGAGCAGTACTTT.

J is TRBJ2-3 and V is TRBV10-3; D is unresolved. The CDR3 totals 17 residues. Germline lookup yields CDR1 ENHRY and CDR2 SYGVKD. V gave up 6 bases and J gave up 0 bases, with 19 bases separating them. The CDR3 nucleotides are TGTGCCATCAGCAGTGGGTTTGGCGAGTTCAGCACAGATACGCAGTATTTT. This codes for CAISSGFGEFSTDTQYF.